The sequence of this T cell receptor (beta chain) was determined in a study of CD8 T cells in ankylosing spondylitis. 5'-RACE, quantitative and with molecular barcodes, yielded the TCR beta libraries. TCRdb re-called the 5' RACE reads with MiXCR, one entry per CDR3 protein. The sample lists 230,000 or so distinct CDR3 sequences; 18% were seen once. Whole-study findings and limits: The authors reported significant enrichment of disease-linked clones in matched ankylosing spondylitis synovial fluid. A motif of several highly homologous TCR beta variants was seen as apparently characteristic of ankylosing spondylitis blood. Within peripheral blood, clones linked to disease were CD8+ and relatively rare.

As to this clonotype: Antigen: not known.

The length of the CDR3 is 15 residues. Germline V gene lookup returns CDR1 SGHRS and CDR2 YFSETQ. V was cut by 0 bases and J by 3 bases, with 12 bases left in between. V is TRBV5-1 and J is TRBJ1-1, with unresolved D. The specimen was blood, either unsorted or a sorted T cell fraction (not recorded which). The TCR comes from a male donor with ankylosing spondylitis or in good health (not recorded which). The CDR3 protein is CASSLAGVGYTEAFF. CDR3 bases: TGCGCCAGCAGCTTGGCCGGGGTAGGGTACACTGAAGCTTTCTTT.